This T cell receptor (beta chain) came from a study of blood T cell repertoires in COVID-19. Clones were read by immunoSEQ multiplex PCR, and TCRdb kept only the in-frame ones, dropping some. The repertoire holds about 64,000 clones, with more than 75% as singletons. Between the trimmed V and J ends, which lost 7 bases and 7 bases, there was a span of 13 bases. Germline loops: CDR1 LNHDA, CDR2 SQIVND (reference sequence). The CDR3 runs 13 residues. Material for sequencing was peripheral blood. The sequence came from a man aged 60 to 75 with COVID-19, enrolled during active disease. The chain uses TRBV19 and TRBJ1-4, with D perhaps TRBD1 (5 bases). CDR3 nucleotide sequence: TGTGCCAGTAAGGACATCTACAGTGAAAAACTGTTTTTT. Encoded protein: CASKDIYSEKLFF.